Each of the 8 T cell receptor beta chains below was sequenced from the same sample in a study of T cells in Graves' hyperthyroidism and ophthalmopathy. Researchers took RNA transcripts and amplified the TCR beta CDR3 regions from them. During a first-round RT-PCR of the TCR CDR3, the HTBI primer set was used. From the multiplex PCR reads, TCRdb called clonotypes with MiXCR, one entry per CDR3 protein. The table records about 700,000 distinct CDR3 sequences, 45% of them present only once. The specimen sequenced was peripheral blood or thyroid tissue (not recorded which). These TCRs come from an adult man with Graves' disease, either hyperthyroidism or ophthalmopathy (not recorded which).

This clonotype has more than one count but fewer than ten. The V call is TRBV20-1, the J call TRBJ2-5; D gene ambiguous. Germline V gene sequence: CDR1 DFQATT, CDR2 SNEGSKA (reference sequence). V lost 1 base and J 5 bases, leaving 8 bases between the germline ends. The CDR3 sequence is 12 residues long. The CDR3 coding sequence is TGCAGTGCTAGAGGGGCCAGGGAGACCCAGTACTTC. It is translated as CSARGARETQYF.

This clonotype occurred a few times. V and J are TRBV4-2 and TRBJ1-4; 9 bases line up with TRBD1. Germline loops: CDR1 LGHNA, CDR2 YNFKEQ. The CDR3 has 14 amino acids. J lost 5 bases, V lost 6 bases, and 4 bases had no gene match. The CDR3 protein is CASRPGTGNEKLFF. The CDR3 DNA reads TGTGCCAGCAGGCCCGGGACAGGGAATGAAAAACTGTTTTTT.

Ten or more counts support this clonotype. V usage is TRBV2 and J usage is TRBJ1-1, with no clear D. Looked up from germline, CDR1 is SNHLY and CDR2 is FYNNEI. The CDR3 contains 13 residues. V lost 3 bases, J lost 4 bases, and 9 bases lay in between. The CDR3 sequence: CASSESRGTEAFF. As DNA, the CDR3 is TGTGCCAGCAGTGAGTCGCGAGGCACTGAAGCTTTCTTT. The full variable domain, in which reference TRBV2 and TRBJ1-1 provide the parts outside the CDR3, is EPEVTQTPSHQVTQMGQEVILRCVPISNHLYFYWYRQILGQKVEFLVSFYNNEISEKSEIFDDQFSVERPDGSNFTLKIRSTKLEDSAMYFCASSESRGTEAFFGQGTRLTVV.

This clonotype was seen only a few times. The rearrangement links TRBV24-1 to TRBJ2-7; perhaps TRBD1 as D (6 bases). V gave up 4 bases and J gave up 0 bases, with 9 bases separating them. Germline lookup yields CDR1 KGHDR and CDR2 SFDVKD. This CDR3 has 14 amino acids. CDR3 amino acids: CATSDKQGSYEQYF. The CDR3 DNA reads as TGTGCCACCAGTGACAAACAGGGCTCCTACGAGCAGTACTTC.

This clonotype showed up just once. The CDR3 region has the DNA TGCGCCAGCAGTGCCGGGGGGCCGGTCGAGCAGTACTTC. This codes for CASSAGGPVEQYF. This chain joins TRBV10-2 and TRBJ2-7, with a tentative D call TRBD2 (7 bases). The CDR3 has 13 amino acids. The germline V and J ends were trimmed by 4 bases and 6 bases, with 13 bases remaining between them. CDR1 WSHSY and CDR2 SAAADI come from the germline V gene.

The rearrangement links TRBV29-1 to TRBJ1-5; TRBD1 is a possible D gene (6 bases). V was cut by 4 bases and J by 2 bases, with 15 bases left in between. The CDR3 length is 15 residues. Looked up from germline, CDR1 is SQVTM and CDR2 is ANQGSEA. The CDR3 coding sequence is TGCAGCGTTGCTGGCCGGGGGGCTGGCAATCAGCCCCAGCATTTT. This translates into CSVAGRGAGNQPQHF.

A single count supports this clonotype. This may arise from a read error, as a much more abundant clone is one base away. The V gene is TRBV2, the J gene TRBJ1-1; TRBD1 aligns across 10 bases. The germline gives CDR1 SNHLY, CDR2 FYNNEI. The CDR3 is 14 residues long. Losses at the gene ends were 6 bases for V and 7 bases for J; bases not matched to a gene: 8. The CDR3 DNA sequence: TGTGCCAGCAGCAGACAGGGGGCGCTAAATGAAGCTTTCTTT. Translated, it gives CASSRQGALNEAFF.

This clonotype was observed at least ten times. The chain links TRBV7-8 to TRBJ1-2; D gene uncertain. V dropped 3 bases and J dropped 4 bases, with 12 bases sitting between them. CDR3 length equals 14 residues. Per germline, CDR1 SGHVS and CDR2 FQNEAQ. CDR3 DNA sequence: TGTGCCAGCAGCTTGGACGCGAGTGGCTATGGCTACACCTTC. It is translated as CASSLDASGYGYTF.